This T cell receptor beta chain was identified in a study of blood T cells in healthy people across ages. This clonotype came up a few times. Its cognate antigen is unknown. A sample-barcoded 5' primer and a J-beta primer mix were used in a second PCR of roughly 6 to 11 cycles. Per sample, CDR3-containing paired-end reads numbered at least 2.5 million. TCRdb reanalysed the 5' RACE reads using MiXCR and keeps one entry per CDR3 protein. The table has about 1.1 million distinct CDR3 sequences, roughly two fifths seen once. Study results and caveats: A strong correlation was found between TCR beta diversity and the percentage of naive T cells.

The CDR3 has 16 residues. Germline-derived CDR1 and CDR2 are LNHNV and YYDKDF (reference sequence). Whenever a sample was processed, at least 6.5 million PBMCs were isolated. The extraction recovered at least 5.5 micrograms of total RNA per sample. Specimen: blood. The rearrangement uses TRBV15 and TRBJ2-4; TRBD2 matches 9 bases. The end of the DNA fits TRBJ2-7 better, so the J call may be wrong. The receptor was derived from a man aged 18 to 29 in good health. The CDR3 coding sequence is TGTGCCACCAGGGATAGCGGGGGATTAAGCTCCTACGAGCAGTACTTC. It translates to CATRDSGGLSSYEQYF.